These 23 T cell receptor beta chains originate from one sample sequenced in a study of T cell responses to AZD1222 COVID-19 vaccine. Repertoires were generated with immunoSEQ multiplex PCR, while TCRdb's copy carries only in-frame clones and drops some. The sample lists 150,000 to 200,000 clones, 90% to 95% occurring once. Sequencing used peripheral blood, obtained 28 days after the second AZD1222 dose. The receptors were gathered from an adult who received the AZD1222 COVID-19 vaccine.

This CDR3 is CASSRGIPQGHSPLHF. The DNA of the CDR3 is TGTGCCAGCAGCCGTGGAATTCCCCAGGGACATTCACCCCTCCACTTT. The genes are TRBV3-1 (or the pseudogene TRBV3-2) and TRBJ1-6, with D possibly TRBD1 on 5 matching bases. In germline, CDR1 is LGHDT, CDR2 YNNKEL (reference sequence). Trimming cost V 4 bases and J 8 bases, with 18 bases left between them. The CDR3 loop spans 16 amino acids.

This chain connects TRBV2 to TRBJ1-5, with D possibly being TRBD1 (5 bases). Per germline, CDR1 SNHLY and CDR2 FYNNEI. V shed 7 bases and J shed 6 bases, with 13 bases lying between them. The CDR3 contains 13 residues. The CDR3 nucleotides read TGTGCCAGCAAAAGTCCAGGGATTCAGCCCCAGCATTTT. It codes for CASKSPGIQPQHF.

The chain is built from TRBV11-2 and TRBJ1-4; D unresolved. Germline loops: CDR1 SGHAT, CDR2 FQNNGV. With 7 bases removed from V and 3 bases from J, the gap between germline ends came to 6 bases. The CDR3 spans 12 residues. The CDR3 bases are TGTGCCAGCAAGGGTTCTAATGAAAAACTGTTTTTT. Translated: CASKGSNEKLFF.

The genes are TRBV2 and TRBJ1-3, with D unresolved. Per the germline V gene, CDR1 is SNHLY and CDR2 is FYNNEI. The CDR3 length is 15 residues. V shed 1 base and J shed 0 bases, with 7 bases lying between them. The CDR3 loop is CASSEEDFSGNTIYF. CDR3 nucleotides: TGTGCCAGCAGTGAAGAGGACTTCTCTGGAAACACCATATATTTT.

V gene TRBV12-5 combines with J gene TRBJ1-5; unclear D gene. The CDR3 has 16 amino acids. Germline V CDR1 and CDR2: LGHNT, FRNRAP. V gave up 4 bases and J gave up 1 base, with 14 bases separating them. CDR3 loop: CASGWTRETSNQPQHF. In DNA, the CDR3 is TGTGCTAGTGGTTGGACGAGAGAGACAAGCAATCAGCCCCAGCATTTT.

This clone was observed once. CDR3 DNA: TGTGCCTGGAGTCCGGGGGGGGCGAGCAATCAGCCCCAGCATTTT. It specifies CAWSPGGASNQPQHF. This sequence joins TRBV30 and TRBJ1-5; D possibly corresponds to TRBD1 (6 bases). CDR1 and CDR2 from the germline V gene are GTSNPN and SVGIG (reference sequence). The CDR3 runs to 15 residues. The V end was cut by 2 bases, the J end by 1 base, with 12 bases between.

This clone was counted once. Here the CDR3 reads CASSQGEKLFF. CDR3 in DNA: TGTGCCAGTAGTCAGGGAGAAAAACTGTTTTTT. The chain employs TRBV19 and TRBJ1-4, with D possibly matching TRBD1 (5 bases). Germline values: CDR1 LNHDA, CDR2 SQIVND (reference sequence). The V end lost 5 bases, the J end lost 8 bases, and 6 bases lay between the germline ends. The length of the CDR3 is 11 residues. Complete variable domain (other parts from reference TRBV19 and TRBJ1-4): DGGITQSPKYLFRKEGQNVTLSCEQNLNHDAMYWYRQDPGQGLRLIYYSQIVNDFQKGDIAEGYSVSREKKESFPLTVTSAQKNPTAFYLCASSQGEKLFFGSGTQLSVL.

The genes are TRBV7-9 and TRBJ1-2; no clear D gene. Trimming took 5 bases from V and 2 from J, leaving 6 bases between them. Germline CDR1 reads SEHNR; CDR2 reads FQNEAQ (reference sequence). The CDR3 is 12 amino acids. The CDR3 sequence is CASSTENYGYTF. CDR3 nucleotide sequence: TGTGCCAGCAGCACAGAAAACTATGGCTACACCTTC.

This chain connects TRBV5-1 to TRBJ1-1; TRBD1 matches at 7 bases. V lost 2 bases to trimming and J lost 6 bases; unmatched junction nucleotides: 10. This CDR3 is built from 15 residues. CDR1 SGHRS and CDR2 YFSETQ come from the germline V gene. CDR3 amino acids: CASSFLYRGEPEAFF. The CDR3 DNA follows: TGCGCCAGCAGCTTCTTATACAGGGGCGAACCTGAAGCTTTCTTT.

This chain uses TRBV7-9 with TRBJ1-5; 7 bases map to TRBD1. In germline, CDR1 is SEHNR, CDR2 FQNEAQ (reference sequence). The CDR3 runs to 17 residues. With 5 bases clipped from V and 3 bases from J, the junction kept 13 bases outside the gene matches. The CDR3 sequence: CASSPGQGVLNNQPQHF. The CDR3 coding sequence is TGTGCCAGCAGCCCGGGGCAGGGGGTCCTTAACAATCAGCCCCAGCATTTT.

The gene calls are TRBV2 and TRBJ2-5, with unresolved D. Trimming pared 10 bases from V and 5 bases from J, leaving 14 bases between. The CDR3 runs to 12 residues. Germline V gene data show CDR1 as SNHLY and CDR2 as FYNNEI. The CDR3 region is CATSVRTETQYF. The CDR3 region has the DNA TGTGCCACCTCGGTTAGGACGGAGACCCAGTACTTC.

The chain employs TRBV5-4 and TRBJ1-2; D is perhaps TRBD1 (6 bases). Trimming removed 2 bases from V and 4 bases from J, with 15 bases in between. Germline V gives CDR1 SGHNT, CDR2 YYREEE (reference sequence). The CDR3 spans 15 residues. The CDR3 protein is CASSFKAGDPYGYTF. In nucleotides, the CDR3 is TGTGCCAGCAGCTTTAAGGCAGGGGACCCCTATGGCTACACCTTC.

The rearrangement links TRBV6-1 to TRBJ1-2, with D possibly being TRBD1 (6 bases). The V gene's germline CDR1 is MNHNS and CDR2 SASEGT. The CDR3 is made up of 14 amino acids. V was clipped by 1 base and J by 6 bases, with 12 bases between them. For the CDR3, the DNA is TGTGCCAGCAGTGAAGGGGGGGCGAGGGATGGCTACACCTTC. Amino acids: CASSEGGARDGYTF.

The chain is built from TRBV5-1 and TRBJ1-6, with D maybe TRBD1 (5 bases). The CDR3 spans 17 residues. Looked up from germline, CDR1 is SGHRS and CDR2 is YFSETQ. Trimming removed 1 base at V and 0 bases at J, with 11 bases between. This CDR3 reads CASSLFFRDSYNSPLHF. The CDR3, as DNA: TGCGCCAGCAGCTTGTTTTTCAGGGACTCCTATAATTCACCCCTCCACTTT.

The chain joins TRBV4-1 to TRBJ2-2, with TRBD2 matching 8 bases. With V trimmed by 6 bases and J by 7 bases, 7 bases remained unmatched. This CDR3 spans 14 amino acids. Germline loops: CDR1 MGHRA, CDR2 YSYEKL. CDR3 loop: CASRRLATDGELFF. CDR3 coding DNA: TGCGCCAGCAGGAGACTAGCGACCGACGGGGAGCTGTTTTTT.

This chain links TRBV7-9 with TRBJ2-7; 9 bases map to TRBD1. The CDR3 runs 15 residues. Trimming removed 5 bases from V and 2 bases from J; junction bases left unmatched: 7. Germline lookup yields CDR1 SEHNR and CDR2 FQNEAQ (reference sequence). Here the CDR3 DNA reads TGTGCCAGCAGCCGAGACAGGGGGGACACCTACGAGCAGTACTTC. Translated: CASSRDRGDTYEQYF.

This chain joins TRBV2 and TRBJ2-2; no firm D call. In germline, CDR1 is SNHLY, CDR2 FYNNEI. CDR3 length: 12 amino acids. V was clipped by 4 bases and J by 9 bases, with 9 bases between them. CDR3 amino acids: CASSGLYWELFF. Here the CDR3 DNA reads TGTGCCAGCAGTGGACTGTATTGGGAGCTGTTTTTT.

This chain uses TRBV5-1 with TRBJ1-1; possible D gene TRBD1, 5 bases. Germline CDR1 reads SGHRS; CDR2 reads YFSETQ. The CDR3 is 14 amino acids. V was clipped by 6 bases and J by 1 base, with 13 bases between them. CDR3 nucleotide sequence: TGCGCCAGCACACCGGGACCAGGGAACACTGAAGCTTTCTTT. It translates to CASTPGPGNTEAFF.

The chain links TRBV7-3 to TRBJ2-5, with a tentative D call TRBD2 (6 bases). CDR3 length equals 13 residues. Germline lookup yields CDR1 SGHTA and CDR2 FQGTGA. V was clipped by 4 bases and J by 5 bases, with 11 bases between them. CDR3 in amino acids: CASSYRDSETQYF. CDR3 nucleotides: TGTGCCAGCAGCTATCGGGACTCGGAGACCCAGTACTTC.

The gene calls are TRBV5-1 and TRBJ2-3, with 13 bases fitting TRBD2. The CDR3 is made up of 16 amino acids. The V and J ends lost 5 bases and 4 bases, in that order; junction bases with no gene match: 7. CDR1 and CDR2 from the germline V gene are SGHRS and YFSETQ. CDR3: CASSSGLAGTSDTQYF. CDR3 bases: TGCGCCAGCAGTTCGGGACTAGCGGGGACCTCAGATACGCAGTATTTT.

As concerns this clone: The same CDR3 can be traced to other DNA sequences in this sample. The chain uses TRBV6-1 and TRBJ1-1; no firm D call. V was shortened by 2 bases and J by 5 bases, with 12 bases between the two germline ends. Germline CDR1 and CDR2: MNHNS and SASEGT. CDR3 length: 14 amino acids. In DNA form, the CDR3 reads TGTGCCAGCAGTGAATTGGGGTTGCGAACTGAAGCTTTCTTT. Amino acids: CASSELGLRTEAFF.

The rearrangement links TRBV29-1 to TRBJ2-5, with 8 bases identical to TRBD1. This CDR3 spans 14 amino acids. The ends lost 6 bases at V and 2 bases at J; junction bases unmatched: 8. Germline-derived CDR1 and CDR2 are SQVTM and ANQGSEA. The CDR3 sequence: CSVATGTGQETQYF. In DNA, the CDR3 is TGCAGCGTAGCCACCGGGACAGGTCAAGAGACCCAGTACTTC. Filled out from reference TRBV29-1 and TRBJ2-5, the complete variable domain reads SAVISQKPSRDICQRGTSLTIQCQVDSQVTMMFWYRQQPGQSLTLIATANQGSEATYESGFVIDKFPISRPNLTFSTLTVSNMSPEDSSIYLCSVATGTGQETQYFGPGTRLLVL.

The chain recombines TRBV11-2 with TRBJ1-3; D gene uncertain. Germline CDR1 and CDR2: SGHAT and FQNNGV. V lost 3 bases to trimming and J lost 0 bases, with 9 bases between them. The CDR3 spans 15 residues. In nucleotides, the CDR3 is TGTGCCAGCAGCTTTAATGGGTTCTCTGGAAACACCATATATTTT. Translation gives CASSFNGFSGNTIYF.